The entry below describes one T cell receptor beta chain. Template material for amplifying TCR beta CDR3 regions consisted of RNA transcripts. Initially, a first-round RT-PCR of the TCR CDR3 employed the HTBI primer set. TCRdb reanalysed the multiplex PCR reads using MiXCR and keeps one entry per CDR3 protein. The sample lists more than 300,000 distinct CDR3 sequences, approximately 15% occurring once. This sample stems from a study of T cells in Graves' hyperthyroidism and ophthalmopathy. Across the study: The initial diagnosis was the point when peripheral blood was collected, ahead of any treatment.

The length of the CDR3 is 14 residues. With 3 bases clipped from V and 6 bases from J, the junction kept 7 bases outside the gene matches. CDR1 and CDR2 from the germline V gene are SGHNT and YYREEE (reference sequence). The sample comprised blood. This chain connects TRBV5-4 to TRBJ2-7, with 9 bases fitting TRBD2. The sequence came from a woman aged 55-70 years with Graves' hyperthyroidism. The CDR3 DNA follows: TGTGCCAGCAGCTCGGGACTAGCAATCTTCGAGCAGTACTTC. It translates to CASSSGLAIFEQYF. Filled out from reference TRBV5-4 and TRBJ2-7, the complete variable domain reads ETGVTQSPTHLIKTRGQQVTLRCSSQSGHNTVSWYQQALGQGPQFIFQYYREEENGRGNFPPRFSGLQFPNYSSELNVNALELDDSALYLCASSSGLAIFEQYFGPGTRLTVT.